Described below is a single T cell receptor beta chain sequence and its context. Its matching antigen is unknown. With 0 bases clipped from V and 4 bases from J, the junction kept 0 bases outside the gene matches. This CDR3 has 15 amino acids. The germline CDR1 and CDR2 sequences are KGHSH and LQKENI. This specimen belongs to a study of T cell responses to AZD1222 COVID-19 vaccine. Whole-study results and caveats: Donors were largely white British and mainly female; clonal diversity was possibly underestimated. Repertoires were collected only later (after the peak T cell response had occurred). Reports indicate that nearly half of spike-specific TCRs are directed at unmutated variant regions.

Sequencing used immunoSEQ multiplex PCR; TCRdb keeps in-frame clones, though not all of them. This table has 120,000 or so clones, 85% to 90% appearing once. The study pooled second doses at about 4 or about 12 weeks. The sample here was peripheral blood, taken 28 days after the second AZD1222 dose. The rearrangement joins TRBV18 to TRBJ2-3, with 11 bases aligning to TRBD1. The TCR sequence derives from an adult who received the AZD1222 COVID-19 vaccine. The CDR3 loop is CASSPPGQGADTQYF. CDR3 nucleotides: TGTGCCAGCTCACCACCGGGACAGGGGGCAGATACGCAGTATTTT. The complete variable domain, with remaining parts taken from reference TRBV18 and TRBJ2-3, reads NAGVMQNPRHLVRRRGQEARLRCSPMKGHSHVYWYRQLPEEGLKFMVYLQKENIIDESGMPKERFSAEFPKEGPSILRIQQVVRGDSAAYFCASSPPGQGADTQYFGPGTRLTVL.